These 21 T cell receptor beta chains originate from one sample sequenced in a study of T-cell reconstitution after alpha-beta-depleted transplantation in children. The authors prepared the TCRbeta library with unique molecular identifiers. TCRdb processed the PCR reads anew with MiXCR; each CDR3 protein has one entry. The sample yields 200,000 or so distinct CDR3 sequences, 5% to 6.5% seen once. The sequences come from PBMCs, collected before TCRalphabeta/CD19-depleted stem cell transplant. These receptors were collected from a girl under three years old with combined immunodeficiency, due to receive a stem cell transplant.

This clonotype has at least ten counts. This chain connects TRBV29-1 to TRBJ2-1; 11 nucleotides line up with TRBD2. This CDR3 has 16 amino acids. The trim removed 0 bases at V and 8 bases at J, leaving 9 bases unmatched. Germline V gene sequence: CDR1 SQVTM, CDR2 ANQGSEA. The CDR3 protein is CSVEEKALAGVDEQFF. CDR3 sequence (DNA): TGCAGCGTTGAAGAGAAGGCACTAGCGGGGGTTGATGAGCAGTTCTTC.

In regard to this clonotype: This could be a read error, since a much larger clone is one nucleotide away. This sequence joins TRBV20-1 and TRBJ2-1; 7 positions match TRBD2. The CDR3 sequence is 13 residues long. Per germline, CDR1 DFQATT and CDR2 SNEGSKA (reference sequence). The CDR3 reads CCALSGNDNEQFF. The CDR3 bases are TGCTGTGCTCTAAGCGGGAACGACAATGAGCAGTTCTTC.

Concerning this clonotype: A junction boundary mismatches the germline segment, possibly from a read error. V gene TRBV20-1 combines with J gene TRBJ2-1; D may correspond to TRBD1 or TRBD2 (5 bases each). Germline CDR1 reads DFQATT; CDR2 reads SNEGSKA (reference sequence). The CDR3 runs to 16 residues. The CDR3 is CCASSEGRSTYNEQFF. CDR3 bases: TGCTGTGCTTCATCCGAGGGACGGAGTACTTACAATGAGCAGTTCTTC.

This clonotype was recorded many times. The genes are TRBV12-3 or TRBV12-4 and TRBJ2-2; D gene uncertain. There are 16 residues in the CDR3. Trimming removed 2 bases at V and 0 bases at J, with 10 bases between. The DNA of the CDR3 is TGTGCCAGCAGTTTATGGGCACAGTCGAACACCGGGGAGCTGTTTTTT. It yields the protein CASSLWAQSNTGELFF.

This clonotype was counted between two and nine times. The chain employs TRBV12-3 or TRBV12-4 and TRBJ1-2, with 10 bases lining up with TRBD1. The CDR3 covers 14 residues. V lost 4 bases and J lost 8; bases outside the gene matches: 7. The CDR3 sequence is CASSSRTGGRGYTF. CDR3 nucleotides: TGTGCCAGCAGTTCAAGGACAGGGGGACGAGGCTACACCTTC.

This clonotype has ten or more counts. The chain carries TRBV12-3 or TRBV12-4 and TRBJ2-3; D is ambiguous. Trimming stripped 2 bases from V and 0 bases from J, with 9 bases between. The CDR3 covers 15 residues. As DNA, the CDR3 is TGTGCCAGCAGTTTAAACTATTTTAGCACAGATACGCAGTATTTT. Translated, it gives CASSLNYFSTDTQYF.

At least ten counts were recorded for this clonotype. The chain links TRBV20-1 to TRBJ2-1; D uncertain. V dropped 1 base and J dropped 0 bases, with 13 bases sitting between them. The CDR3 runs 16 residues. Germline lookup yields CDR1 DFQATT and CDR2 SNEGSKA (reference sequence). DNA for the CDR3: TGCAGTGCTAGAGGTGTTTTTCCGAGCTCCTACAATGAGCAGTTCTTC. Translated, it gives CSARGVFPSSYNEQFF.

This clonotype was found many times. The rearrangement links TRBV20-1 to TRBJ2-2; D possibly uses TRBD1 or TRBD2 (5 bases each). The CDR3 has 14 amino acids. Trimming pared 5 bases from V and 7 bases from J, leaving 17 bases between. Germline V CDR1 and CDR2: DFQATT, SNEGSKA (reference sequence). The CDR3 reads CSARDGGRGGELFF. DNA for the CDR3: TGCAGTGCTCGGGACGGAGGAAGGGGCGGGGAGCTGTTTTTT.

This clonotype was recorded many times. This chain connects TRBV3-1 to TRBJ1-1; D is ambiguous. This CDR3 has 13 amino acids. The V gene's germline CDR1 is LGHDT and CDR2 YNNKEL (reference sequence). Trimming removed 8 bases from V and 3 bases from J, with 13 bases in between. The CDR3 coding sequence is TGTGCCAGCTCCGAGGGAGCGTACACTGAAGCTTTCTTT. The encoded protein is CASSEGAYTEAFF.

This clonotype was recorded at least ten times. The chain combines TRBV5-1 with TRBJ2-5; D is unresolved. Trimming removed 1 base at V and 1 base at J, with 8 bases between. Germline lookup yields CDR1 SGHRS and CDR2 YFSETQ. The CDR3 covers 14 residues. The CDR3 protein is CASSLRLSQETQYF. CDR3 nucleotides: TGCGCCAGCAGCTTGAGGCTCAGCCAAGAGACCCAGTACTTC.

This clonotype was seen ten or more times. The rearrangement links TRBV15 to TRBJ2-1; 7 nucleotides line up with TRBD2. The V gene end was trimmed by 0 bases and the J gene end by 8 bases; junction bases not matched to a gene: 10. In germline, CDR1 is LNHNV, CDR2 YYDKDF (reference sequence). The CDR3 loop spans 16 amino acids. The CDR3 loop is CATSRDRSGGGYEQFF. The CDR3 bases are TGTGCCACCAGCAGAGATCGGTCGGGAGGCGGGTATGAGCAGTTCTTC.

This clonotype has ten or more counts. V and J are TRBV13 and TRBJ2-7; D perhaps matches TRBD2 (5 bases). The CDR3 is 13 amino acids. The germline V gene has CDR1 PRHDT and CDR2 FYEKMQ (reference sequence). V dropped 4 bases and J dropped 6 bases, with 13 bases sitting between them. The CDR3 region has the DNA TGTGCCAGCAGCTCCGGGGTTGGTGGCGAGCAGTACTTC. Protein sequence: CASSSGVGGEQYF.

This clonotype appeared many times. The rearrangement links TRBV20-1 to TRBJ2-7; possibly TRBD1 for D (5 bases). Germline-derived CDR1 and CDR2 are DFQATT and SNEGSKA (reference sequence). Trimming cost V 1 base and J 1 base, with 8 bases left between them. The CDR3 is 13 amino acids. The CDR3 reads CSARVTGSYEQYF. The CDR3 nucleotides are TGCAGTGCTAGAGTTACAGGATCCTACGAGCAGTACTTC.

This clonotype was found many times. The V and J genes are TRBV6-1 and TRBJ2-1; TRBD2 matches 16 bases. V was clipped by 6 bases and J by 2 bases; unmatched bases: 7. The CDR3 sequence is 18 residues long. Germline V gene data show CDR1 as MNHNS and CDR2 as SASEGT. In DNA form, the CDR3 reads TGTGCCAGCAGCACGGGACTAGCGGGAGGGCCCACCTACAATGAGCAGTTCTTC. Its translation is CASSTGLAGGPTYNEQFF.

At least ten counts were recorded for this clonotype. CDR3 residues: CASSTGFTEAFF. As DNA, the CDR3 is TGTGCCAGCAGCACAGGGTTCACTGAAGCTTTCTTT. The chain links TRBV27 to TRBJ1-1; D is perhaps TRBD1 (6 bases). The CDR3 length is 12 residues. V lost 6 bases and J 4 bases, leaving 9 bases between the germline ends. Looked up from germline, CDR1 is MNHEY and CDR2 is SMNVEV (reference sequence).

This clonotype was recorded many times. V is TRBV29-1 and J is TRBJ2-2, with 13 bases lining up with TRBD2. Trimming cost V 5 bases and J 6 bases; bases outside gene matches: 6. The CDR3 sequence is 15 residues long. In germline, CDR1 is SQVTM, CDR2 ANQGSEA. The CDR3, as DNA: TGCAGCGTTCACGGACTAGCGGGAGAAGCCGGGGAGCTGTTTTTT. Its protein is CSVHGLAGEAGELFF.

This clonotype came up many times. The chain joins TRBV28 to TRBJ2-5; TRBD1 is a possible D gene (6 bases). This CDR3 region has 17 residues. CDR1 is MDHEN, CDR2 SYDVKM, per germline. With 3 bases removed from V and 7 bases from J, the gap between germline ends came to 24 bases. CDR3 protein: CASSFIGQPVREGTQYF. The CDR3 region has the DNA TGTGCCAGCAGTTTTATAGGACAGCCGGTCCGAGAGGGGACCCAGTACTTC.

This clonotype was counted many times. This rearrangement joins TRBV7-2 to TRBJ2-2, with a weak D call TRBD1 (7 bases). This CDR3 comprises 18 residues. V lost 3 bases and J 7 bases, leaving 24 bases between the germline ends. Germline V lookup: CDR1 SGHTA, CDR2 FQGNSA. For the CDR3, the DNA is TGTGCCAGCAGCTTGGCCCCGGCAGGGCAGGGGGGTGGCGGGGAGCTGTTTTTT. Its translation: CASSLAPAGQGGGGELFF.

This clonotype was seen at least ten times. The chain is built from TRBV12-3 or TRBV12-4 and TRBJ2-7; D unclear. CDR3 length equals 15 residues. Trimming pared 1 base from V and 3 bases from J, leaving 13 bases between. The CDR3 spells CASSLVYSSVYEQYF. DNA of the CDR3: TGTGCCAGCAGTTTAGTTTACTCTTCCGTCTACGAGCAGTACTTC.

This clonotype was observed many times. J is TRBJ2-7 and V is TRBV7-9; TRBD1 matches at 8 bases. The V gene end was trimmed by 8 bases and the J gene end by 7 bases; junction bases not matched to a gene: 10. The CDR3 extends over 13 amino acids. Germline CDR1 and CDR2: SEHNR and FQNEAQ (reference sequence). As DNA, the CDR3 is TGTGCCAGCCGGGGGACAGGAACCGGGGAGCAGTACTTC. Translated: CASRGTGTGEQYF.

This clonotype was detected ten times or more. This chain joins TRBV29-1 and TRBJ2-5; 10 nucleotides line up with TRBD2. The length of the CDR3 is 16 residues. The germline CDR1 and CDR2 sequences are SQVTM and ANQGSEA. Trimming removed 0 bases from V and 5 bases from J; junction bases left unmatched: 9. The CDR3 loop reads CSVEEGSGRAFETQYF. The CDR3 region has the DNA TGCAGCGTTGAAGAGGGGAGCGGGAGGGCCTTTGAGACCCAGTACTTC. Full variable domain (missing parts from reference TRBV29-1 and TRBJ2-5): SAVISQKPSRDICQRGTSLTIQCQVDSQVTMMFWYRQQPGQSLTLIATANQGSEATYESGFVIDKFPISRPNLTFSTLTVSNMSPEDSSIYLCSVEEGSGRAFETQYFGPGTRLLVL.